This entry concerns a single T cell receptor (beta chain). The sample is drawn from a study of blood T cell repertoires in COVID-19. Study-wide context: COVID-19 samples from acute and convalescent phases originated in the United States, Italy and Spain.

There are 14 residues in the CDR3. Germline V CDR1 and CDR2: KGHDR, SFDVKD. V shed 2 bases, J shed 6 bases, and the junction held 5 bases outside the gene matches. Data came from immunoSEQ multiplex PCR; TCRdb stores just in-frame clones and leaves some out. Of around 180,000 clones listed, about 81% were seen once; the top ten hold about 12%. The sequenced material came from peripheral blood. V gene TRBV24-1 combines with J gene TRBJ2-7, with 8 bases fitting TRBD1. The clonotype originates from a woman over 75 with COVID-19, enrolled during active disease. The chain's CDR3 is CATSDSSTGGEQYF. The DNA of the CDR3 is TGTGCCACCAGTGATTCCTCTACAGGGGGCGAGCAGTACTTC.